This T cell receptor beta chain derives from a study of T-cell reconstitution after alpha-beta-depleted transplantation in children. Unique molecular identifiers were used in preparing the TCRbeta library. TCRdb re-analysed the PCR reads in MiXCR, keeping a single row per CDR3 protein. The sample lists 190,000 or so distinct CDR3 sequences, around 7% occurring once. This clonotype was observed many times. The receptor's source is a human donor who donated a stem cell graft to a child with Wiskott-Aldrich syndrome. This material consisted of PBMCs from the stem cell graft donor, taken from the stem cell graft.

The CDR3 loop reads CASRLQGTVADTQYF. DNA for the CDR3: TGTGCCAGCAGGCTCCAGGGGACGGTGGCAGATACGCAGTATTTT. The rearrangement links TRBV7-9 to TRBJ2-3; TRBD1 is a possible D gene (6 bases). Per the germline V gene, CDR1 is SEHNR and CDR2 is FQNEAQ (reference sequence). V lost 6 bases and J lost 4, with 17 bases in between. The length of the CDR3 is 15 residues.